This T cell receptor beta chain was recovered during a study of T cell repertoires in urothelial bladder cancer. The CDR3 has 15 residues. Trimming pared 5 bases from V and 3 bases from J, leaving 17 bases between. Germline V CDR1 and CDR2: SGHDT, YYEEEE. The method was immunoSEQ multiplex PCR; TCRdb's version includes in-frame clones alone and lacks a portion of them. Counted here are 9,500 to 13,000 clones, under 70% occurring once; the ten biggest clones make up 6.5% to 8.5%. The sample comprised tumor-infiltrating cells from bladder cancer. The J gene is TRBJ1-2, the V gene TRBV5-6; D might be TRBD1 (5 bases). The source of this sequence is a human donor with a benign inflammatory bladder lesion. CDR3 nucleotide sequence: TGTGCCAGCAGTACGTCCGGCTGGGGCTACTATGGCTACACCTTC. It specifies CASSTSGWGYYGYTF.